This entry features one T cell receptor (beta chain) sequence. There are 13 residues in the CDR3. Trimming took 8 bases from V and 0 from J, leaving 10 bases between them. Germline-derived CDR1 and CDR2 are SNHLY and FYNNEI. This table comes from immunoSEQ multiplex PCR, and its TCRdb copy is limited to in-frame clones, with some not included. The data show some 200,000 clones, 65% to 90% seen once. The data derive from a study of blood T cell repertoires in COVID-19. The sample was peripheral blood. The gene calls are TRBV2 and TRBJ1-1; TRBD1 is a possible D gene (5 bases). The TCR originated in a woman aged 70 to 79 with COVID-19, enrolled during active disease. In nucleotides, the CDR3 is TGTGCCAGCCTGGGGGAGGTGAACACTGAAGCTTTCTTT. Translating it yields CASLGEVNTEAFF.